A single sample gave rise to the 21 T cell receptor beta chains below, sequenced in a study of CD8 T cells in ankylosing spondylitis. One entry per CDR3 protein results from TCRdb running MiXCR on the 5' RACE reads. The sample records about 300,000 distinct CDR3 sequences, 9.5% to 13% being singletons. Sequenced material: blood, either unsorted or a sorted T cell fraction (not recorded which). The origin of the receptors is a female donor with ankylosing spondylitis or in good health (not recorded which).

This clonotype showed up many times. The V and J genes are TRBV20-1 and TRBJ2-7, with D maybe TRBD2 (5 bases). Trimming pared 5 bases from V and 4 bases from J, leaving 15 bases between. Germline V CDR1 and CDR2: DFQATT, SNEGSKA (reference sequence). This CDR3 has 13 residues. CDR3 region: CSAPPTSGYEQYF. CDR3 bases: TGCAGTGCTCCCCCCACGTCGGGATACGAGCAGTACTTC.

The V gene is TRBV5-1, the J gene TRBJ2-7; 8 nucleotides line up with TRBD1. This CDR3 has 14 amino acids. CDR1 SGHRS and CDR2 YFSETQ come from the germline V gene. Trimming cost V 2 bases and J 5 bases; bases outside gene matches: 6. CDR3 DNA sequence: TGCGCCAGCAGCTTCGACAGGGGCTGGGACGAGCAGTACTTC. As protein: CASSFDRGWDEQYF.

This clonotype was detected ten times or more. This sequence joins TRBV6-2 or TRBV6-3 and TRBJ1-1, with D unclear. The V and J ends lost 2 bases and 5 bases respectively, with 12 bases between them. From germline, CDR1 is MNHEY and CDR2 SVGEGT. The CDR3 is made up of 14 amino acids. CDR3 bases: TGTGCCAGCAGTTACGACGGACGGGGTACTGAAGCTTTCTTT. Amino acid sequence: CASSYDGRGTEAFF.

There are many counts of this clonotype. The chain links TRBV28 to TRBJ2-7; maybe TRBD1 (6 bases). Germline loops: CDR1 MDHEN, CDR2 SYDVKM. V lost 3 bases to trimming and J lost 3 bases, with 21 bases between them. The CDR3 contains 17 residues. For the CDR3, the DNA is TGTGCCAGCAGTTTCGCTAGTGGTTGGGGGCATGACTACGAGCAGTACTTC. It yields the protein CASSFASGWGHDYEQYF.

This clonotype was seen ten or more times. This chain joins TRBV20-1 and TRBJ2-5; D remains unclear. CDR3 size: 14 residues. V was pared by 2 bases and J by 5 bases, with 15 bases between. Germline CDR1 and CDR2: DFQATT and SNEGSKA (reference sequence). The CDR3 nucleotides read TGCAGTGCTAGAAAATCAGTCCGACCGGAGACCCAGTACTTC. This codes for CSARKSVRPETQYF.

The sample holds many counts of this clonotype. V and J are TRBV12-3 or TRBV12-4 and TRBJ1-5, with no clear D. V was trimmed by 2 bases and J by 7 bases, leaving 6 bases between them. The CDR3 consists of 12 residues. This chain's CDR3 is CASSLNDQPQHF. The CDR3 DNA reads TGTGCCAGCAGTTTAAACGACCAGCCCCAGCATTTT.

This clonotype was counted ten times or more. The gene calls are TRBV20-1 and TRBJ2-7; 7 positions match TRBD2. CDR1 DFQATT and CDR2 SNEGSKA come from the germline V gene (reference sequence). V gave up 0 bases and J gave up 4 bases; unmatched junction bases: 6. CDR3 length: 14 residues. The CDR3 sequence: CSARDRLAAYEQYF. CDR3 coding DNA: TGCAGTGCTAGAGATCGGCTAGCGGCTTACGAGCAGTACTTC.

This clonotype was found many times. This may be a read error: a much more frequent sequence differs by one nucleotide. This rearrangement joins TRBV20-1 to TRBJ1-5; D is undetermined. The CDR3 covers 17 residues. Germline V lookup: CDR1 DFQATT, CDR2 SNEGSKA (reference sequence). CDR3 sequence: CCARDARSAGLNQPQHF. Here the CDR3 DNA reads TGCTGTGCTAGAGATGCACGGTCTGCGGGGTTGAATCAGCCCCAGCATTTT.

This clonotype was counted many times. The J gene is TRBJ2-1, the V gene TRBV29-1; 8 bases are a match to TRBD2. Trimming cost V 4 bases and J 5 bases; bases outside gene matches: 4. CDR1 is SQVTM, CDR2 ANQGSEA, per germline. This CDR3 has 13 amino acids. The CDR3 is CSVAATSDNEQFF. The CDR3 DNA reads as TGCAGCGTTGCGGCGACTAGCGACAATGAGCAGTTCTTC.

This clonotype was observed at least ten times. The rearrangement uses TRBV7-2 and TRBJ1-4; 7 bases are shared with TRBD1. Trimming cost V 1 base and J 3 bases; bases outside gene matches: 5. There are 16 residues in the CDR3. Per germline, CDR1 SGHTA and CDR2 FQGNSA. The CDR3 coding sequence is TGTGCCAGCAGCTTAGATGGGGGACAGTCTAATGAAAAACTGTTTTTT. This gives the protein CASSLDGGQSNEKLFF.

The table lists this clonotype with many counts. The V call is TRBV9, the J call TRBJ2-1, with D possibly matching TRBD2 (6 bases). V dropped 4 bases and J dropped 0 bases, with 11 bases sitting between them. The CDR3 runs 15 residues. CDR1 is SGDLS and CDR2 is YYNGEE in the germline V gene. The CDR3 DNA reads as TGTGCCAGCAGCATTGGGGGGAGCTCCTACAATGAGCAGTTCTTC. Its translation: CASSIGGSSYNEQFF.

This clonotype was seen at least ten times. The chain employs TRBV5-1 and TRBJ2-1; 11 positions agree with TRBD1. Unmatched junction bases numbered 2, after V lost 2 bases and J lost 7 bases. This CDR3 is built from 14 residues. Germline V gene sequence: CDR1 SGHRS, CDR2 YFSETQ. The CDR3 DNA reads as TGCGCCAGCAGCTTTGGACAGGGGGCTAATGAGCAGTTCTTC. This codes for CASSFGQGANEQFF.

V gene TRBV27 combines with J gene TRBJ1-3, with unresolved D. Germline CDR1 reads MNHEY; CDR2 reads SMNVEV (reference sequence). Trimming took 4 bases from V and 4 from J, leaving 20 bases between them. The CDR3 extends over 17 amino acids. The CDR3 spells CASSSSTMGIQGNTIYF. As DNA, the CDR3 is TGTGCCAGCAGTTCCTCGACGATGGGAATACAGGGAAACACCATATATTTT.

This clonotype has at least ten counts. J is TRBJ1-1 and V is TRBV5-1; 7 bases match TRBD1. Germline V CDR1 and CDR2: SGHRS, YFSETQ. The CDR3 is made up of 16 amino acids. The trim removed 0 bases at V and 0 bases at J, leaving 5 bases unmatched. The CDR3 DNA reads as TGCGCCAGCAGCTTGGAGTGGGGACAGTTGAACACTGAAGCTTTCTTT. Encoded protein: CASSLEWGQLNTEAFF. Filled out from reference TRBV5-1 and TRBJ1-1, the complete variable domain reads KAGVTQTPRYLIKTRGQQVTLSCSPISGHRSVSWYQQTPGQGLQFLFEYFSETQRNKGNFPGRFSGRQFSNSRSEMNVSTLELGDSALYLCASSLEWGQLNTEAFFGQGTRLTVV.

This clonotype has a count of ten or more. V usage is TRBV5-1 and J usage is TRBJ2-7, with 9 positions matching TRBD1. CDR1 is SGHRS, CDR2 YFSETQ, per germline. This CDR3 has 15 residues. J was trimmed by 3 bases and V by 3 bases; bases with no gene match: 7. CDR3 nucleotides: TGCGCCAGCAGCTCCCATCGGACAGGGGACTACGAGCAGTACTTC. Translated, it gives CASSSHRTGDYEQYF.

The V gene is TRBV2, the J gene TRBJ2-5; possible D gene TRBD1, 5 bases. CDR1 and CDR2 (germline): SNHLY, FYNNEI. V lost 2 bases, J lost 5 bases, and 12 bases lay in between. There are 14 residues in the CDR3. The CDR3 here is CASSEQGFGETQYF. The CDR3, as DNA: TGTGCCAGCAGTGAACAGGGATTTGGGGAGACCCAGTACTTC.

This clonotype showed up many times. In nucleotides, the CDR3 is TGTGCCGGCCAGAAAACGGGGGCCACCGGGGAGCTGTTTTTT. The encoded protein is CAGQKTGATGELFF. The chain employs TRBV12-3 or TRBV12-4 and TRBJ2-2; D is perhaps TRBD1 or TRBD2 (6 bases each). Trimming removed 11 bases from V and 4 bases from J, with 17 bases in between. The CDR3 sequence is 14 residues long.

As to this clonotype: This may stem from a read error, because a much larger clone lies one nucleotide away. The rearrangement uses TRBV3-1 and TRBJ2-3, with a weak D call TRBD2 (5 bases). The V gene lost 1 base and the J gene lost 4 bases, with 12 bases spanning the gap. The CDR3 consists of 15 residues. CDR1 and CDR2 (germline): LGHDT, YNNKEL (reference sequence). The CDR3 sequence: CASSQGLWFSDTQYF. The CDR3 nucleotides read TGTGCCAGCAGCCAAGGACTATGGTTTTCAGATACGCAGTATTTT.

This clonotype has only a few counts. The chain links TRBV6-1 to TRBJ1-5, with D unclear. The V and J ends lost 0 bases and 5 bases respectively, with 5 bases between them. This CDR3 spans 13 amino acids. Germline CDR1 reads MNHNS; CDR2 reads SASEGT. The CDR3 nucleotides read TGTGCCAGCAGTGAAGCCTCCCATCAGCCCCAGCATTTT. It specifies CASSEASHQPQHF.

This clonotype was picked up a small number of times. V is TRBV7-9 and J is TRBJ2-1; TRBD1 is a possible D gene (5 bases). The germline gives CDR1 SEHNR, CDR2 FQNEAQ (reference sequence). Trimming took off 3 bases at V and 5 bases at J, with 17 bases between the two ends. This CDR3 is 16 amino acids long. In nucleotides, the CDR3 is TGTGCCAGCAGCTTTTATGGGGCTAGAAAGCACAATGAGCAGTTCTTC. Encoded protein: CASSFYGARKHNEQFF.

Ten or more counts support this clonotype. V and J are TRBV15 and TRBJ1-1; 7 bases map to TRBD1. This CDR3 region has 14 residues. CDR1 and CDR2 from the germline V gene are LNHNV and YYDKDF (reference sequence). The V segment lost 1 base and the J segment 5 bases; nucleotides outside the gene matches: 4. CDR3 nucleotide sequence: TGTGCCACCAGCAGAGGAGGGGGCGAAACTGAAGCTTTCTTT. Residues: CATSRGGGETEAFF.